This T cell receptor (beta chain) derives from a study of blood T cell repertoires in COVID-19. In germline, CDR1 is MDHEN, CDR2 SYDVKM. This CDR3 is built from 14 residues. The junction had 9 bases not matched to a gene; V was cut back by 10 bases and J by 3 bases. The assay was immunoSEQ multiplex PCR, and TCRdb's table has in-frame clones only and misses some. In the table there are about 340,000 clones, about nine tenths of which are singletons. This chain connects TRBV28 to TRBJ1-1, with 9 positions matching TRBD1. Material: peripheral blood. The receptor was isolated from a woman in her 70s with COVID-19, enrolled during active disease. The CDR3 sequence: CATSGTGIYTEAFF. For the CDR3, the DNA is TGTGCCACCTCAGGGACAGGGATATACACTGAAGCTTTCTTT.